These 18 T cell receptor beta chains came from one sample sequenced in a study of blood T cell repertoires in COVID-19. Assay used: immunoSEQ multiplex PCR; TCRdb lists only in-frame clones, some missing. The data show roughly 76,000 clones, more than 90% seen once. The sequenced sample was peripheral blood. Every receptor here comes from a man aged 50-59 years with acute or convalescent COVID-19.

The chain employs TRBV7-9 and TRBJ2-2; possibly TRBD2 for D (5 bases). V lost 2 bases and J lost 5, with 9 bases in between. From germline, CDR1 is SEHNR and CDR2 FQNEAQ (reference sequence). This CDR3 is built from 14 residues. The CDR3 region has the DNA TGTGCCAGCAGCTTAAAGTCGGGGACCGGGGAGCTGTTTTTT. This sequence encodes CASSLKSGTGELFF.

CDR3 sequence reads: CASSLRGASFYEQYV. CDR3 bases: TGTGCCAGCAGTTTACGGGGGGCATCTTTCTACGAGCAGTACGTC. The chain combines TRBV27 with TRBJ2-7; D may be TRBD2 (7 bases). Germline-derived CDR1 and CDR2 are MNHEY and SMNVEV (reference sequence). With 2 bases removed from V and 3 bases from J, the gap between germline ends came to 14 bases. CDR3 length: 15 residues.

The CDR3 DNA reads as TGTGCCAGCAGCCAAGATCGGGGGACAGTTGGAAACACCATATATTTT. As protein: CASSQDRGTVGNTIYF. This chain uses TRBV14 with TRBJ1-3; 7 bases line up with TRBD1. Germline CDR1 is SGHDN and CDR2 is FVKESK. This CDR3 is 16 amino acids long. The J segment lost 3 bases and the V segment lost 0 bases, leaving 5 bases of the junction unmatched.

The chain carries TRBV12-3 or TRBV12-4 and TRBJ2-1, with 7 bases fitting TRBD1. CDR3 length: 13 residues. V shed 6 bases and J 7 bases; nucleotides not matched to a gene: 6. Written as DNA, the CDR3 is TGTGCCAGCAGGCAAGGACAGGCGAATGAGCAGTTCTTC. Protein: CASRQGQANEQFF.

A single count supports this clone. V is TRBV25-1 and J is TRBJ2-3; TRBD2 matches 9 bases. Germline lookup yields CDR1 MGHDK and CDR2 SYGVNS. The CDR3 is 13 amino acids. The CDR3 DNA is TGTGGGCGGGGGGGCCTAAAGACAGATACGCAGTATTTT. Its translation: CGRGGLKTDTQYF.

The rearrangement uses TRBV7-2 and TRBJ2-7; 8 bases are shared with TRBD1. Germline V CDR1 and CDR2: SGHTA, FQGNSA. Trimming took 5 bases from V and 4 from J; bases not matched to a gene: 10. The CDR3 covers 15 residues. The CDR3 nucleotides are TGTGCCAGCAGCCGGACCGGGACAGGAGTATACGAGCAGTACTTC. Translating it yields CASSRTGTGVYEQYF.

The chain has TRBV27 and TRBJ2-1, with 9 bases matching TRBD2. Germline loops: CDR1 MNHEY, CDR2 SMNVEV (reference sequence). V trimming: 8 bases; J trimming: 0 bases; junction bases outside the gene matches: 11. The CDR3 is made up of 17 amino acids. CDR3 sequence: CASGVAASGISYNEQFF. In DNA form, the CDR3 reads TGTGCCAGCGGGGTCGCGGCTAGCGGGATCTCCTACAATGAGCAGTTCTTC.

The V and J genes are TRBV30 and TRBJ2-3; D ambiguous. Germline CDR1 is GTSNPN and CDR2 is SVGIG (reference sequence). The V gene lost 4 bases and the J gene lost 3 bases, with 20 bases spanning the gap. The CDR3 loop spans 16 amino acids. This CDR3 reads CAWIPGATRMTDTQYF. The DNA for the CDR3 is TGTGCCTGGATACCCGGTGCCACCAGGATGACAGATACGCAGTATTTT.

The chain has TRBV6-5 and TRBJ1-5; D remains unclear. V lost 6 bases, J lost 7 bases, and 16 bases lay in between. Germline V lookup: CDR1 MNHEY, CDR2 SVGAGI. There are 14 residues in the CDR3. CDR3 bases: TGTGCCAGCAGCCTACTCAGGTTAGGACAGCCCCAGCATTTT. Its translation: CASSLLRLGQPQHF.

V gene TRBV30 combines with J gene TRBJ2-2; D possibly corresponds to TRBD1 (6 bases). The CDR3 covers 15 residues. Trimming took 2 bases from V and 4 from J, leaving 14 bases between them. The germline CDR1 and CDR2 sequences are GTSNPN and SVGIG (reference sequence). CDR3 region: CAWSSQGRGTGELFF. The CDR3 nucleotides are TGTGCCTGGAGTTCTCAAGGCAGGGGCACCGGGGAGCTGTTTTTT.

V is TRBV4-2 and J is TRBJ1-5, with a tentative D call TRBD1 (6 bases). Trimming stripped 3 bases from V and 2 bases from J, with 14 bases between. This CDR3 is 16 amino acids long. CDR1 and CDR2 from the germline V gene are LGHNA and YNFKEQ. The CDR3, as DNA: TGTGCCAGCAGCCACACCAGGGGCAGTGGCAATCAGCCCCAGCATTTT. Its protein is CASSHTRGSGNQPQHF.

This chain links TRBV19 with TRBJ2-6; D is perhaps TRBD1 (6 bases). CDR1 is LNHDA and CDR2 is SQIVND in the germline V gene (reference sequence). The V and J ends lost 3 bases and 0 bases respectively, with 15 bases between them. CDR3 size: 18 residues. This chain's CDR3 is CASSIGRQANSGANVLTF. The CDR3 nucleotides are TGTGCCAGTAGTATTGGCCGACAGGCAAACTCTGGGGCCAACGTCCTGACTTTC. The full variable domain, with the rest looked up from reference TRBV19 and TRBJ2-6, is DGGITQSPKYLFRKEGQNVTLSCEQNLNHDAMYWYRQDPGQGLRLIYYSQIVNDFQKGDIAEGYSVSREKKESFPLTVTSAQKNPTAFYLCASSIGRQANSGANVLTFGAGSRLTVL.

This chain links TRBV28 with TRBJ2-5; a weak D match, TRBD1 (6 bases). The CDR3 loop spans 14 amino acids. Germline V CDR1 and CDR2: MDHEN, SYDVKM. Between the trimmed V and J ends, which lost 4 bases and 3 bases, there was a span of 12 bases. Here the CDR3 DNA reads TGTGCCAGCAGTTCAGGGACAAGGAAAGAGACCCAGTACTTC. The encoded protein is CASSSGTRKETQYF.

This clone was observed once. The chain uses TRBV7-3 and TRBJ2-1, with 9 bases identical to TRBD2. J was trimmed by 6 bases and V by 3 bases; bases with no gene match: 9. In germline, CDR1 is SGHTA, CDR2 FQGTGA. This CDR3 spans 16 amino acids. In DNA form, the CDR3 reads TGTGCCAGCAGCTTGGCCCCCGGGACTAGCCCCAATGAGCAGTTCTTC. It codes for CASSLAPGTSPNEQFF.

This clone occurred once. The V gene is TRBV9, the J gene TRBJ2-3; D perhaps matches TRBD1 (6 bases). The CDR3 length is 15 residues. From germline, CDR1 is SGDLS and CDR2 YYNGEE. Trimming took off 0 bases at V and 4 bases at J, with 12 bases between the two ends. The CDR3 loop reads CASSVGTDAPDTQYF. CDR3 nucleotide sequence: TGTGCCAGCAGCGTAGGGACAGACGCCCCAGATACGCAGTATTTT.

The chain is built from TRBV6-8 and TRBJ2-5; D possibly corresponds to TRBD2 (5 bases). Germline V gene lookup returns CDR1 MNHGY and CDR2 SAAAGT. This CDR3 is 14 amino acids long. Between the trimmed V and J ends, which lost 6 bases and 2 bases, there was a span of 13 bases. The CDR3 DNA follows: TGTGCCAGCAGGGTGGGAGTGGGTCAAGAGACCCAGTACTTC. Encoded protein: CASRVGVGQETQYF.

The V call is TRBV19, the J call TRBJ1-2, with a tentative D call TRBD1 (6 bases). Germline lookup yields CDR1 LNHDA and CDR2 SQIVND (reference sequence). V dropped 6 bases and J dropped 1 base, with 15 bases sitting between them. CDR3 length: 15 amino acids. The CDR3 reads CASSRPGTHNYGYTF. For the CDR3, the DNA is TGTGCCAGTAGCCGTCCCGGGACACATAACTATGGCTACACCTTC.

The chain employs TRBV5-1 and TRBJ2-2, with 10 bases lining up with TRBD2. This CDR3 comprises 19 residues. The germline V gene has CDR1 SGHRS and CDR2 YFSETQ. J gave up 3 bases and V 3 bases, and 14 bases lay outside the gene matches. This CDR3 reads CASSWGPLAGVTDTGELFF. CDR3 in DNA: TGCGCCAGCAGCTGGGGCCCTCTAGCGGGAGTTACGGACACCGGGGAGCTGTTTTTT.